The following is a TCR beta chain sequence with its context. In this sample, this clone turned up once. Its antigen target is currently unknown. No base quality values were provided; no much bigger clone lies one nucleotide off. To identify antigen-specific CD4+ T cell clonotypes by their expansion, the ViraFEST assay first stimulated PBMC with viral peptide pools and then applied TCR sequencing. After more than nine days of culture, CD4+ T cells were isolated with the EasySep CD4+ T cell isolation kit. PCR-confirmed SARS-CoV-2 infection had occurred in convalescent patients between March and December 2020, before the Alpha, Beta and Delta variants emerged in the United States. Some 2 million PBMC per well were cultured with 10 ug/ml peptides in IMDM containing 5% human AB serum, about 9.7 IU/ml IL-2 and gentamicin. On days 3 and 7, half of the culture medium was replaced with fresh IL-2-containing medium. Unless noted otherwise, every peptide stimulation condition was grown in triplicate wells. PBMC were separated from whole blood using Ficoll-Paque Plus gradient centrifugation and were then either cryopreserved at -140C or used fresh. The QIAamp micro DNA kit was used to extract genomic DNA from the cultured CD4+ T cells.

V loses 3 bases of germline sequence and J loses 7 bases, and the interval between the two ends is 13 bases. The CDR3, cysteine through phenylalanine, is 14 amino acids long. Of all the DNA, just the CDR3 is kept, 42 bases in frame from base 1. CDR1 is given as KGHSH and CDR2 as LQKENI, both from the germline V gene. The data belong to a study of vaccination effects on CD4 cells after COVID-19 (dated by TCRdb to between 2021 and 2024). With respect to the entire study: Two doses of either the BNT162b2 or the mRNA-1273 mRNA SARS-CoV-2 vaccine were administered to participants. In both COVID-19 convalescent patients and infection-naive vaccine recipients, the study compared SARS-CoV-2 spike-specific CD4+ TCR repertoires from before mRNA vaccination with those from after it. Pre-vaccine samples from two convalescent patients were drawn 16 days and one week before the first dose, 142 and 148 days after COVID-19 diagnosis. Altogether, some 11 COVID-19 convalescent patients and a few SARS-CoV-2-naive healthy vaccine recipients made up the full study. The Oncomine TCR Beta short-read assay on an Illumina iSeq 100 was used to sequence cultures from other donors in the study.

The study at large found these results: Limitations of the study were the small number of convalescent patients and the absence of early post-infection timepoints. At late post-vaccination timepoints, both infection-induced and vaccine-induced clones showed marked clonal contraction, consistent with waning T cell responses. In convalescent patients, the post-vaccine spike-reactive repertoire consisted mainly of new vaccine-induced clones, largely distinct from infection-induced clones.

Library preparation was by the immunoSEQ multiplex PCR assay. DNA from the CD4+ T cells that had been cultured and isolated underwent TCR beta CDR3 sequencing. Per the original workflow: Non-productive TCR sequences were removed, reads were trimmed to the CDR3 region, and CDR3s of at least 7 amino acids were retained. The MANAFEST web app was used to pick out antigen-specific clonotypes by comparing their expansion in peptide wells with that in reference cultures. Positive clones required FDR<0.05 expansion versus reference and all other wells, odds ratio above 5, and frequency above 0.1% in two replicate wells. A clonotype was called cross-reactive if it was significantly expanded both in SARS-CoV-2 spike wells and in at least one common cold coronavirus spike condition. Using the stringdist R package, CDR3 similarity was measured by Levenshtein distance, and unrooted trees were constructed with ape in R 3.6.1. TCRdb's version of the immuneACCESS table is confined to in-frame rearrangements and falls short of the full clone set. An unresolved V gene accounts for under half of the shortfall where checked; the remainder is of unknown origin. For V, J and clone size, that table is used; D and trimming come from the DNA. Present in this sample are roughly 45,000 clones, around 75% of which were seen just once. The ten largest clones capture 25% to 30% of the sample.

The sample consisted of CD4+ T cells from PBMCs cultured with a peptide pool, taken before COVID-19 vaccination. This sequence was found in a human donor who had a prior SARS-CoV-2 infection. Here the chain combines TRBV18 and TRBJ2-4; the D region possibly corresponds to TRBD1 (5 bases align). The CDR3 sequence is CASSPPTGTNIQYF. Read as DNA, the sequence is TGTGCCAGCTCACCTCCTACAGGAACTAACATTCAGTACTTC.